This T cell receptor beta chain originates from a study of blood T cell repertoires in COVID-19. Study at large: The United States, Italy and Spain supplied acute and convalescent COVID-19 samples. Nucleic acid was either cDNA or gDNA, and it came from T cells, B-cell-depleted T cells, or PBMCs.

Per the germline V gene, CDR1 is MNHEY and CDR2 is SVGAGI. Trimming removed 0 bases from V and 3 bases from J, with 3 bases in between. This CDR3 has 13 amino acids. In the original processing: How many nucleated cells were present was estimated from reference gene primer amplification. Data came from immunoSEQ multiplex PCR; TCRdb stores just in-frame clones and leaves some out. The V and J calls and clone size were taken over from that table, and D and trimming were inferred from the DNA. This table holds tens of thousands of clones, more than 90% found once. The sample consisted of peripheral blood. The V call is TRBV6-5, the J call TRBJ1-5; no firm D call. This receptor was obtained from a woman aged 80 or over with acute or convalescent COVID-19. Written as DNA, the CDR3 is TGTGCCAGCAGTTACTCTAACAATCAGCCCCAGCATTTT. This gives the protein CASSYSNNQPQHF.